The sample holds many counts of the clone carrying this T cell receptor (beta chain). The sample originates from a study of Graves' ophthalmopathy and Graves' hyperthyroidism. Overall study context: No ophthalmopathy within 18 months of follow-up signified stable hyperthyroidism.

The TCR beta CDR3 regions underwent amplification from RNA transcripts. HTBI-primed first-round RT-PCR preceded second-round multiplex PCR. TCRdb used MiXCR to reprocess the multiplex PCR reads, holding one entry per CDR3 protein. The sample has around 1.1 million distinct CDR3 sequences; 36% are singletons. With V trimmed by 7 bases and J by 3 bases, 8 bases remained unmatched. Looked up from germline, CDR1 is SQVTM and CDR2 is ANQGSEA. The CDR3 extends over 14 amino acids. J is TRBJ1-4 and V is TRBV29-1, with 7 bases identical to TRBD1. Specimen: peripheral blood or thyroid tissue (not recorded which). This sequence was found in an adult man with Graves' hyperthyroidism. Written as DNA, the CDR3 is TGCAGCGCCCACAGGGGCTCGGCTAATGAAAAACTGTTTTTT. This translates into CSAHRGSANEKLFF.